The entry below gives a single T cell receptor beta chain sequence along with its context. The CDR3 sequence is 15 residues long. Germline CDR1 and CDR2: SGHVS and FQNEAQ. V trimming: 0 bases; J trimming: 4 bases; junction bases outside the gene matches: 4. In the original processing: Reference gene primer amplification gave estimated nucleated cell counts. The table came from immunoSEQ multiplex PCR; TCRdb's copy has only in-frame clones and leaves some out. The V and J calls and clone size are taken from that table; D and trimming were inferred from the DNA. Of tens of thousands of clones in the sample, around three quarters were seen once. The sample belongs to a study of blood T cell repertoires in COVID-19.

The TCR sequence derives from a man older than 75 with acute or convalescent COVID-19. Sequencing used peripheral blood. The chain carries TRBV7-8 and TRBJ2-7, with 9 bases identical to TRBD2. The CDR3, as DNA: TGTGCCAGCAGCTTAGCGCTTAGCGGGGGTTACGAGCAGTACTTC. This sequence encodes CASSLALSGGYEQYF.